This T cell receptor (beta chain) emerged from a study of shared clonotypes between healthy human individuals. This clone occurred once. The material for each subset, its genomic DNA, was split evenly across several immunoSEQ plates. Assay: immunoSEQ multiplex PCR; the TCRdb copy retains only in-frame clones and omits some. The table records under 600,000 clones, 95% to 96% of them present only once. V lost 10 bases to trimming and J lost 3 bases; unmatched junction nucleotides: 13. Germline CDR1 SGDLS, CDR2 YYNGEE. This CDR3 is 15 amino acids long. The rearrangement joins TRBV9 to TRBJ1-5; 7 bases line up with TRBD1. This TCR came from a woman between 25 and 40 years old in good health. Specimen: naive CD4+ T cells sorted from blood. Subset specified: CD45RA+ positively selected. CDR3 protein: CAGPPGQFVNQPQHF. The CDR3 DNA is TGTGCCGGACCCCCGGGACAGTTCGTCAATCAGCCCCAGCATTTT.